These 9 T cell receptor beta chains came from one sample sequenced in a study of vaccination and CD4 T cells after COVID-19. No antigen is known for these receptors. An Oncomine TCR Beta short-read assay was used to sequence the DNA from cultured CD4+ T cells. Via MiXCR, TCRdb re-called the PCR reads, giving one row per CDR3 protein. The sample shows about 20,000 distinct CDR3 sequences, 60% to 75% of them seen only once. Treatment meaning: approximately 10-day PBMC culture with coronavirus spike peptide pools or control peptides (ViraFEST assay). Sequencing used CD4+ T cells from blood, cultured in vitro. These receptor sequences come from a human donor who had recovered from COVID-19.

The rearrangement uses TRBV20-1 and TRBJ2-3; D uncertain. V lost 3 bases to trimming and J lost 2 bases, with 3 bases between them. Germline V gene lookup returns CDR1 DFQATT and CDR2 SNEGSKA (reference sequence). The CDR3 is 11 residues long. CDR3 bases: TGCAGTGCTAGCCCCACAGATACGCAGTATTTT. Translating gives CSASPTDTQYF.

This sequence joins TRBV27 and TRBJ2-2, with a tentative D call TRBD1 (6 bases). The CDR3 has 17 residues. V was clipped by 5 bases and J by 0 bases, with 16 bases between them. Per the germline V gene, CDR1 is MNHEY and CDR2 is SMNVEV (reference sequence). The CDR3 protein is CASSQLLDSSNTGELFF. The CDR3 region has the DNA TGTGCCAGCAGTCAACTTTTGGACAGCTCGAACACCGGGGAGCTGTTTTTT.

V is TRBV5-6 and J is TRBJ1-1; possibly TRBD1 for D (6 bases). Germline lookup yields CDR1 SGHDT and CDR2 YYEEEE. Deletions cut 4 bases from V and 0 bases from J, with 13 bases between. This CDR3 has 15 residues. For the CDR3, the DNA is TGTGCCAGCAGCACCGGACAGACTATGAACACTGAAGCTTTCTTT. Amino acid sequence: CASSTGQTMNTEAFF.

The genes are TRBV7-6 and TRBJ1-4; a possible D gene is TRBD1 (5 bases). There are 16 residues in the CDR3. Between the trimmed V and J ends, which lost 6 bases and 3 bases, there was a span of 17 bases. Germline V lookup: CDR1 SGHVS, CDR2 FNYEAQ. For the CDR3, the DNA is TGTGCCAGCAGTCAGTTGGGGGACGGTCCTAATGAAAAACTGTTTTTT. Residues: CASSQLGDGPNEKLFF.

This clonotype has a handful of counts. This chain joins TRBV7-2 and TRBJ2-2, with 7 bases fitting TRBD2. Germline V gene sequence: CDR1 SGHTA, CDR2 FQGNSA. After removal of 2 bases from V and 8 bases from J, the junction contained 11 bases not matched to a gene. The CDR3 covers 16 residues. CDR3: CASSLFRREPRGELFF. CDR3 DNA: TGTGCCAGCAGCTTATTTAGGCGGGAGCCAAGGGGGGAGCTGTTTTTT.

The chain joins TRBV6-2 or TRBV6-3 to TRBJ2-1, with 12 bases fitting TRBD1. Germline V gene data show CDR1 as MNHEY and CDR2 as SVGEGT. The CDR3 totals 16 residues. Trimming took 4 bases from V and 7 from J; bases not matched to a gene: 8. The CDR3 here is CASSSGTGGMKNEQFF. As DNA, the CDR3 is TGTGCCAGCAGTTCCGGGACAGGGGGCATGAAGAATGAGCAGTTCTTC.

This clonotype was picked up a small number of times. The chain is built from TRBV6-2 or TRBV6-3 and TRBJ1-2; D gene ambiguous. CDR1 is MNHEY and CDR2 is SVGEGT in the germline V gene. CDR3 length: 15 amino acids. V was pared by 8 bases and J by 2 bases, with 18 bases between. The CDR3 DNA sequence: TGTGCCAGCGTCCTAAGGGTGGAGGCGAACTATGGCTACACCTTC. This translates into CASVLRVEANYGYTF.

This chain links TRBV20-1 with TRBJ1-5; TRBD1 aligns across 7 bases. CDR3 length equals 15 residues. The junction had 10 bases not matched to a gene; V was cut back by 3 bases and J by 5 bases. Germline CDR1 and CDR2: DFQATT and SNEGSKA (reference sequence). In DNA, the CDR3 is TGCAGTGCTAGTAGGCGGACAGGCTACGATCAGCCCCAGCATTTT. Translating gives CSASRRTGYDQPQHF.

This sequence joins TRBV7-2 and TRBJ2-1, with TRBD1 identical over 10 bases. V trimming: 0 bases; J trimming: 3 bases; junction bases outside the gene matches: 2. This CDR3 region has 16 residues. Germline assignment: CDR1 SGHTA and CDR2 FQGNSA. CDR3 in DNA: TGTGCCAGCAGCTTAGCCGGGACAGGGGACTACAATGAGCAGTTCTTC. Translated, it gives CASSLAGTGDYNEQFF.